Following are 3 T cell receptor beta chains from one sample sequenced in a study of OX40 agonist ivuxolimab in advanced cancers. Profiling relied on immunoSEQ multiplex PCR, and the TCRdb table lists in-frame clones only, not all of them. Of approximately 100,000 clones listed, over 85% are singletons. Sequenced material: CD4+ or CD8+ T cells sorted from blood, taken in a trial of the OX40 agonist ivuxolimab. The receptors here all came from an adult with an advanced solid tumor such as melanoma, head and neck, liver or kidney cancer.

Here the CDR3 DNA reads TGTGCCAGCAGCGAGGGTAGGGTTTCACTCGAGCAGTACTTC. It encodes CASSEGRVSLEQYF. V gene TRBV12-1 combines with J gene TRBJ2-7; TRBD2, the table's D call, lacks a check against the DNA. TRBV12-1 is termed a pseudogene. The CDR3 runs 14 residues.

The chain links TRBV7-9 to TRBJ1-1, with TRBD1 matching over 7 bases. The CDR3 runs to 14 residues. Germline V gene data show CDR1 as SEHNR and CDR2 as FQNEAQ (reference sequence). Trimming removed 3 bases from V and 6 bases from J; junction bases left unmatched: 7. The CDR3 DNA follows: TGTGCCAGCAGCTTGGAGACAGGGTTCGCTGAAGCTTTCTTT. Translating it yields CASSLETGFAEAFF. The full variable domain, rest sourced from reference TRBV7-9 and TRBJ1-1, is DTGVSQNPRHKITKRGQNVTFRCDPISEHNRLYWYRQTLGQGPEFLTYFQNEAQLEKSRLLSDRFSAERPKGSFSTLEIQRTEQGDSAMYLCASSLETGFAEAFFGQGTRLTVV.

The chain uses TRBV30 and TRBJ2-3; D is unresolved. CDR3 size: 12 residues. Trimming left V 2 bases short and J 5 bases short, with 8 bases between. Germline V gives CDR1 GTSNPN, CDR2 SVGIG (reference sequence). CDR3 DNA sequence: TGTGCCTGGAGTCCTGTGGAAGATACGCAGTATTTT. Its protein is CAWSPVEDTQYF.